A single sample gave rise to the 8 T cell receptor beta chains below, sequenced in a study of shared clonotypes between healthy human individuals. The naive CD8 population came from CD45RO-negative cells selected for CCR7, without terminally differentiated effector memory CD45RA+ cells. Data came from immunoSEQ multiplex PCR; TCRdb stores just in-frame clones and leaves some out. The top ten clones hold approximately 0.12% of a sample with hundreds of thousands of clones, approximately 96% of them seen once. The material sequenced was naive CD8+ T cells sorted from blood. The receptor set was obtained from a woman in her 30s in good health.

This clone came up once. This chain connects TRBV27 to TRBJ2-5; D is perhaps TRBD1 (6 bases). Per germline, CDR1 MNHEY and CDR2 SMNVEV (reference sequence). CDR3 length: 14 residues. V shed 1 base and J shed 5 bases, with 11 bases lying between them. CDR3 residues: CASSLFSGDETQYF. CDR3 nucleotides: TGTGCCAGCAGTTTATTCTCAGGGGACGAGACCCAGTACTTC.

This clone was counted a few times. The gene calls are TRBV9 and TRBJ2-1; the D is unclear. The V end lost 4 bases, the J end lost 6 bases, and 5 bases lay between the germline ends. Germline V gene sequence: CDR1 SGDLS, CDR2 YYNGEE. The CDR3 runs to 11 residues. CDR3 bases: TGTGCCAGCAGCACAACCAATGAGCAGTTCTTC. Translating it yields CASSTTNEQFF.

V usage is TRBV11-2 and J usage is TRBJ1-4, with 9 bases aligning to TRBD1. The CDR3 is 16 amino acids. With V trimmed by 2 bases and J by 8 bases, 9 bases remained unmatched. Germline values: CDR1 SGHAT, CDR2 FQNNGV. CDR3 residues: CASSLQFRTGDEKLFF. The CDR3 DNA reads TGTGCCAGCAGCTTACAGTTTCGGACAGGGGACGAAAAACTGTTTTTT.

V usage is TRBV6-5 and J usage is TRBJ2-1, with TRBD2 identical over 7 bases. J lost 9 bases, V lost 6 bases, and 11 bases had no gene match. CDR3 size: 14 residues. CDR1 and CDR2 (germline): MNHEY, SVGAGI. The CDR3, as DNA: TGTGCCAGCAGCCGTCTGGCGGGAGATGCTGAGCAGTTCTTC. It translates to CASSRLAGDAEQFF.

The V and J genes are TRBV7-9 and TRBJ1-1; D not resolved. This CDR3 comprises 15 residues. Germline-derived CDR1 and CDR2 are SEHNR and FQNEAQ (reference sequence). Trimming left V 2 bases short and J 3 bases short, with 13 bases between. CDR3 bases: TGTGCCAGCAGCTTATCCCCAGGTTTGGACACTGAAGCTTTCTTT. Encoded protein: CASSLSPGLDTEAFF. The complete variable domain, with remaining parts taken from reference TRBV7-9 and TRBJ1-1, reads DTGVSQNPRHKITKRGQNVTFRCDPISEHNRLYWYRQTLGQGPEFLTYFQNEAQLEKSRLLSDRFSAERPKGSFSTLEIQRTEQGDSAMYLCASSLSPGLDTEAFFGQGTRLTVV.

As to this clone: The identical CDR3 is also encoded by other nucleotide sequences in the sample. The rearrangement links TRBV27 to TRBJ2-7; weak D call: TRBD2 (6 bases). V lost 2 bases and J 2 bases, leaving 10 bases between the germline ends. The CDR3 has 14 amino acids. The germline CDR1 and CDR2 sequences are MNHEY and SMNVEV (reference sequence). As DNA, the CDR3 is TGTGCCAGCAGTTTAGGGGGAGGCCCCTACGAGCAGTACTTC. Protein: CASSLGGGPYEQYF.

Points on this clone: In the same sample, other DNA sequences code for this CDR3. The chain combines TRBV29-1 with TRBJ2-5; 8 positions match TRBD1. The J call is doubtful: the DNA matches TRBJ2-7 better. Per germline, CDR1 SQVTM and CDR2 ANQGSEA. There are 15 residues in the CDR3. Here the CDR3 reads CSVSGGAVPSYEQYF. In DNA, the CDR3 is TGCAGCGTTTCAGGGGGCGCAGTGCCTTCCTACGAGCAGTACTTC.

V and J are TRBV5-6 and TRBJ2-3, with TRBD2 matching 7 bases. The germline CDR1 and CDR2 sequences are SGHDT and YYEEEE. CDR3 length: 13 residues. The junction had 1 base not matched to a gene; V was cut back by 3 bases and J by 3 bases. The CDR3, as DNA: TGTGCCAGCAGCTGGGGGGGTACAGATACGCAGTATTTT. Its translation is CASSWGGTDTQYF.